Listed here is a single T cell receptor (beta chain). The data were taken from a study of blood T cell repertoires in COVID-19. About the study: Sites in the United States, Italy and Spain provided acute and convalescent COVID-19 samples. Sample material is recorded as cDNA or gDNA derived from T cells, B-cell-depleted T cells, or PBMCs.

In the authors' methods: It was from reference gene primer amplification that nucleated cell counts were estimated. The table came from immunoSEQ multiplex PCR; TCRdb's copy has only in-frame clones and leaves some out. That table supplies the V and J calls and clone size; D and trimming were determined from the DNA. In the table there are about 410,000 clones, about nine tenths of which are singletons. It was during active infection that Seattle patients were enrolled and then longitudinally followed. The V end lost 4 bases, the J end lost 9 bases, and 11 bases lay between the germline ends. The germline CDR1 and CDR2 sequences are SGDLS and YYNGEE. The CDR3 sequence is 12 residues long.

The J gene is TRBJ2-1, the V gene TRBV9, with D perhaps matching TRBD2 (5 bases). The sequenced material came from peripheral blood. The receptor was derived from a woman aged 40 to 55 with COVID-19, enrolled during active disease. CDR3 nucleotides: TGTGCCAGCAGCCTGAGAGGAGGTGAGCAGTTCTTC. Protein product: CASSLRGGEQFF.